The 8 T cell receptor beta chains reported below all come from one sample, sequenced in a study of CD8 T cells in Susac syndrome. The authors reverse transcribed roughly 0.5 to 1 ug RNA with random hexamers. Using its own MiXCR run on the immunoSEQ multiplex PCR reads, TCRdb lists one record per CDR3 protein. The table shows 150,000 to 200,000 distinct CDR3 sequences, with roughly 94% occurring only once. Source material: CD4+ T cells from PBMCs. These receptors originate from a human donor with Susac syndrome.

The sample holds one count of this clonotype. The chain links TRBV30 to TRBJ1-6, with a weak D call TRBD1 (5 bases). This CDR3 spans 15 amino acids. Per germline, CDR1 GTSNPN and CDR2 SVGIG (reference sequence). Trimming cost V 1 base and J 7 bases, with 14 bases left between them. The CDR3 protein is CAWSGPGPKNSPLHF. CDR3 nucleotides: TGTGCCTGGAGTGGCCCGGGACCGAAAAATTCACCCCTCCACTTT.

The rearrangement uses TRBV7-2 and TRBJ2-5, with D perhaps given as TRBD1 or TRBD2 (5 bases each). Trimming cost V 7 bases and J 2 bases, with 17 bases left between them. The CDR3 runs 15 residues. Germline-derived CDR1 and CDR2 are SGHTA and FQGNSA. CDR3 loop: CASTDSGRAQETQYF. The CDR3 DNA is TGTGCCAGCACAGACTCGGGACGAGCTCAAGAGACCCAGTACTTC.

The rearrangement links TRBV20-1 to TRBJ2-3; D may be TRBD2 (5 bases). Germline CDR1 is DFQATT and CDR2 is SNEGSKA (reference sequence). V was trimmed by 6 bases and J by 0 bases, leaving 19 bases between them. The CDR3 loop spans 16 amino acids. In nucleotides, the CDR3 is TGCAGTGCCAATCCCTTTGGGGAGCTTAGCACAGATACGCAGTATTTT. It encodes CSANPFGELSTDTQYF.

The chain has TRBV20-1 and TRBJ1-2; D remains unclear. V was trimmed by 8 bases and J by 7 bases, leaving 14 bases between them. Germline-derived CDR1 and CDR2 are DFQATT and SNEGSKA (reference sequence). The length of the CDR3 is 11 residues. The CDR3 loop is CSLHFRRGYTF. The CDR3, as DNA: TGCAGTTTGCACTTCCGGCGTGGCTACACCTTC.

The J gene is TRBJ2-3, the V gene TRBV9; no firm D call. The CDR3 runs 12 residues. Trimming stripped 4 bases from V and 5 bases from J, with 8 bases between. Per the germline V gene, CDR1 is SGDLS and CDR2 is YYNGEE. CDR3 loop: CASSPSLDTQYF. CDR3 sequence (DNA): TGTGCCAGCAGCCCCAGTCTAGATACGCAGTATTTT.

This clonotype was picked up one time. The chain has TRBV20-1 and TRBJ2-5, with 10 bases that match TRBD1. The V gene's germline CDR1 is DFQATT and CDR2 SNEGSKA (reference sequence). With V trimmed by 3 bases and J by 4 bases, 2 bases remained unmatched. The CDR3 is 13 residues long. The CDR3 spells CSASDRGRETQYF. Written as DNA, the CDR3 is TGCAGTGCTAGTGACAGGGGGCGAGAGACCCAGTACTTC.

The rearrangement links TRBV27 to TRBJ2-7; weak D call: TRBD2 (5 bases). Trimming removed 2 bases from V and 6 bases from J, with 11 bases in between. The CDR3 runs 13 residues. The germline gives CDR1 MNHEY, CDR2 SMNVEV (reference sequence). CDR3 coding DNA: TGTGCCAGCAGTTTAGGTCGAGGGTCCGAGCAGTACTTC. Protein product: CASSLGRGSEQYF.

The chain joins TRBV5-1 to TRBJ2-3, with 7 bases aligning to TRBD2. V shed 3 bases and J 0 bases; nucleotides not matched to a gene: 1. There are 14 residues in the CDR3. Germline CDR1 and CDR2: SGHRS and YFSETQ. CDR3 sequence reads: CASSSGRSTDTQYF. DNA of the CDR3: TGCGCCAGCAGCTCCGGGAGGAGCACAGATACGCAGTATTTT.